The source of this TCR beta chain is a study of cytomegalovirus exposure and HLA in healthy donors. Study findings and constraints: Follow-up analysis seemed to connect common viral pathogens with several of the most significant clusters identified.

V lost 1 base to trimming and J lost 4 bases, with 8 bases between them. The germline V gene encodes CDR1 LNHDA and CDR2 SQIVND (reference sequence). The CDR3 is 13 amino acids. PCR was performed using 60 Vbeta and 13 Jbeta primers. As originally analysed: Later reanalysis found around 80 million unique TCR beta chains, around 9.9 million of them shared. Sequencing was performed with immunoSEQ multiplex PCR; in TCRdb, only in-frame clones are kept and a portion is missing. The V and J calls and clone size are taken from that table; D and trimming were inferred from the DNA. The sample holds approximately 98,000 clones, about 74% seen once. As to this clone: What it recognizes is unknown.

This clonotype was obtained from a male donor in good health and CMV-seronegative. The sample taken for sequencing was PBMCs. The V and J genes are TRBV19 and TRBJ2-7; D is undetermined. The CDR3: CASSIGRKYEQYF. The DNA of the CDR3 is TGTGCCAGTAGTATAGGCAGAAAGTACGAGCAGTACTTC.